A single sample is the source of the 19 T cell receptor beta chains below, sequenced in a study of CD8+CD57+ T cells in acquired aplastic anemia. Investigators profiled TCR beta VDJ and CDR3 from genomic DNA template. TCRdb passed the reads through MiXCR, listing each CDR3 protein once. There are under 40,000 distinct CDR3 sequences in the sample; around 80% occur only once, and under 25% lies in the top ten. The sample consisted of sorted CD4+, CD8+, or CD8+CD57+ T cells (not recorded which) from PBMCs. All receptors derive from a human donor in good health, serving as a control.

This chain connects TRBV9 to TRBJ2-1; maybe TRBD1 (6 bases). V lost 0 bases, J lost 8 bases, and 18 bases lay in between. The CDR3 has 16 residues. From germline, CDR1 is SGDLS and CDR2 YYNGEE. CDR3 DNA sequence: TGTGCCAGCAGCGTAGGTCTGGGGGCTCGAGCGGATGAGCAGTTCTTC. Protein product: CASSVGLGARADEQFF.

This chain connects TRBV24-1 to TRBJ1-2, with D possibly matching TRBD1 (6 bases). The CDR3 is 14 residues long. Germline V gene sequence: CDR1 KGHDR, CDR2 SFDVKD. V was cut by 2 bases and J by 2 bases, with 8 bases left in between. In DNA form, the CDR3 reads TGTGCCACCAGTGATTCCGGACAGAACTATGGCTACACCTTC. It encodes CATSDSGQNYGYTF.

V gene TRBV24-1 combines with J gene TRBJ1-2; the D is unclear. Germline V CDR1 and CDR2: KGHDR, SFDVKD. V lost 8 bases, J lost 5 bases, and 17 bases lay in between. This CDR3 region has 14 residues. The CDR3 loop is CATIPSPARYGYTF. CDR3 DNA: TGTGCCACCATACCCAGTCCTGCCCGATATGGCTACACCTTC.

This clonotype was seen once. This chain connects TRBV7-6 to TRBJ2-2; either TRBD1 or TRBD2 may supply D (5 bases each). CDR1 SGHVS and CDR2 FNYEAQ come from the germline V gene. The CDR3 runs to 13 residues. With 1 base removed from V and 5 bases from J, the gap between germline ends came to 5 bases. The CDR3 DNA reads TGTGCCAGCAGCTTAGGGGGGACCGGGGAGCTGTTTTTT. Translation gives CASSLGGTGELFF.

The V gene is TRBV20-1, the J gene TRBJ1-1, with TRBD1 matching 7 bases. Germline CDR1 reads DFQATT; CDR2 reads SNEGSKA (reference sequence). J was trimmed by 4 bases and V by 3 bases; bases with no gene match: 11. This CDR3 is built from 15 residues. The CDR3 loop reads CSARPRQGLVTEAFF. CDR3 DNA: TGCAGTGCTAGGCCCAGACAGGGATTGGTCACTGAAGCTTTCTTT.

The chain uses TRBV19 and TRBJ1-1; D is possibly TRBD1 (6 bases). Trimming pared 5 bases from V and 1 base from J, leaving 14 bases between. The CDR3 sequence is 15 residues long. The germline V gene has CDR1 LNHDA and CDR2 SQIVND (reference sequence). The CDR3 here is CASSVRGQRNTEAFF. The CDR3 nucleotides are TGTGCCAGTAGTGTTCGCGGACAGAGGAACACTGAAGCTTTCTTT.

The CDR3: CASSLAPGDTGELFF. The CDR3 DNA follows: TGCGCCAGCAGCTTGGCACCGGGCGACACCGGGGAGCTGTTTTTT. V gene TRBV5-1 combines with J gene TRBJ2-2; D call uncertain. CDR3 length equals 15 residues. CDR1 SGHRS and CDR2 YFSETQ come from the germline V gene. V lost 0 bases and J lost 3, with 9 bases in between.

The genes are TRBV29-1 and TRBJ1-2; D may be TRBD1 (6 bases). CDR3 size: 12 residues. Trimming removed 3 bases from V and 8 bases from J, with 13 bases in between. In germline, CDR1 is SQVTM, CDR2 ANQGSEA. The CDR3 nucleotides read TGCAGCGTTGAGCTGACAGGCGGAGGCTACACCTTC. Translated: CSVELTGGGYTF.

This chain connects TRBV19 to TRBJ2-7; a possible D gene is TRBD2 (6 bases). V dropped 4 bases and J dropped 6 bases, with 22 bases sitting between them. The CDR3 sequence is 16 residues long. In germline, CDR1 is LNHDA, CDR2 SQIVND (reference sequence). The CDR3: CASSRDPGTGLSEQYF. DNA of the CDR3: TGTGCCAGTAGTAGAGATCCCGGGACTGGACTCTCCGAGCAGTACTTC. The complete variable domain, with remaining parts taken from reference TRBV19 and TRBJ2-7, reads DGGITQSPKYLFRKEGQNVTLSCEQNLNHDAMYWYRQDPGQGLRLIYYSQIVNDFQKGDIAEGYSVSREKKESFPLTVTSAQKNPTAFYLCASSRDPGTGLSEQYFGPGTRLTVT.

Comments on this clonotype: One junction end disagrees with the germline gene, perhaps due to a read error. This sequence joins TRBV7-9 and TRBJ1-3; a possible D gene is TRBD1 (6 bases). Germline V gene data show CDR1 as SEHNR and CDR2 as FQNEAQ (reference sequence). The CDR3 consists of 15 residues. The CDR3 sequence: CASSQPGQSGNTIYF. CDR3 in DNA: TGCGCCAGCAGCCAACCAGGACAGTCTGGAAACACCATATATTTT. The variable domain in full, with the rest retrieved from reference TRBV7-9 and TRBJ1-3, is DTGVSQNPRHKITKRGQNVTFRCDPISEHNRLYWYRQTLGQGPEFLTYFQNEAQLEKSRLLSDRFSAERPKGSFSTLEIQRTEQGDSAMYLCASSQPGQSGNTIYFGEGSWLTVV.

This clonotype showed up just once. The chain combines TRBV29-1 with TRBJ1-1; D might be TRBD1 (5 bases). This CDR3 region has 13 residues. Trimming cost V 6 bases and J 8 bases, with 19 bases left between them. CDR1 is SQVTM, CDR2 ANQGSEA, per germline. CDR3 nucleotides: TGCAGCGTACACGGGAAGGATCACAGGGAAGCTTTCTTT. It codes for CSVHGKDHREAFF.

This clonotype was observed a handful of times. CDR3 in DNA: TGTGCCAGCAGCCCCGGACAGGGGGACGGCTACACCTTC. Residues: CASSPGQGDGYTF. The rearrangement joins TRBV5-6 to TRBJ1-2, with 10 bases aligning to TRBD1. V shed 4 bases, J shed 8 bases, and the junction held 5 bases outside the gene matches. The CDR3 loop spans 13 amino acids. CDR1 is SGHDT and CDR2 is YYEEEE in the germline V gene.

J is TRBJ2-7 and V is TRBV15, with D tentatively TRBD1 (6 bases). This CDR3 spans 16 amino acids. The V end was cut by 0 bases, the J end by 0 bases, with 12 bases between. Germline CDR1 and CDR2: LNHNV and YYDKDF (reference sequence). This CDR3 is CATSRDAGVSSYEQYF. The CDR3 region has the DNA TGTGCCACCAGCAGAGACGCAGGGGTAAGCTCCTACGAGCAGTACTTC.

This sequence joins TRBV15 and TRBJ1-6; D may be TRBD1 (5 bases). V lost 0 bases and J lost 8, with 14 bases in between. CDR3 length: 16 amino acids. CDR1 is LNHNV and CDR2 is YYDKDF in the germline V gene (reference sequence). The CDR3 loop reads CATSRDSPGYDSPLHF. CDR3 sequence (DNA): TGTGCCACCAGCAGAGATTCGCCAGGGTATGATTCACCCCTCCACTTT.

This clonotype has only one observation. The chain employs TRBV19 and TRBJ1-1, with TRBD1 as a possible D gene (6 bases). V was pared by 3 bases and J by 11 bases, with 13 bases between. CDR3 length equals 12 residues. Germline-derived CDR1 and CDR2 are LNHDA and SQIVND (reference sequence). The CDR3 nucleotides read TGTGCCAGTAGTATTAAACAGGGATGGGCTTTCTTT. Its translation is CASSIKQGWAFF.

This clonotype was detected a few times. J is TRBJ1-2 and V is TRBV10-3, with 7 bases lining up with TRBD1. Germline values: CDR1 ENHRY, CDR2 SYGVKD. CDR3 size: 14 residues. V was clipped by 0 bases and J by 6 bases; unmatched bases: 4. CDR3 in amino acids: CAISESGGGDGYTF. In DNA, the CDR3 is TGTGCCATCAGTGAGTCGGGAGGGGGCGATGGCTACACCTTC.

The J gene is TRBJ1-2, the V gene TRBV5-1, with D maybe TRBD1 (6 bases). Per germline, CDR1 SGHRS and CDR2 YFSETQ. With 0 bases removed from V and 4 bases from J, the gap between germline ends came to 13 bases. The CDR3 has 15 amino acids. The chain's CDR3 is CASSLVLGQSYGYTF. For the CDR3, the DNA is TGCGCCAGCAGCTTGGTTCTCGGACAGAGCTATGGCTACACCTTC. Complete variable domain (other parts from reference TRBV5-1 and TRBJ1-2): KAGVTQTPRYLIKTRGQQVTLSCSPISGHRSVSWYQQTPGQGLQFLFEYFSETQRNKGNFPGRFSGRQFSNSRSEMNVSTLELGDSALYLCASSLVLGQSYGYTFGSGTRLTVV.

The chain has TRBV7-8 and TRBJ2-7; D is undetermined. Germline values: CDR1 SGHVS, CDR2 FQNEAQ. CDR3 length: 13 amino acids. V lost 1 base and J lost 2, with 6 bases in between. This CDR3 reads CASSLEITYEQYF. The CDR3 coding sequence is TGTGCCAGCAGCTTAGAAATAACCTACGAGCAGTACTTC.

This chain uses TRBV6-2 or TRBV6-3 with TRBJ2-5; 14 bases are a match to TRBD2. The CDR3 contains 16 residues. V trimming: 2 bases; J trimming: 4 bases; junction bases outside the gene matches: 3. Germline loops: CDR1 MNHEY, CDR2 SVGEGT. The CDR3 bases are TGTGCCAGCAGTTACCCGACTAGCGGGGGGGCAGAGACCCAGTACTTC. It yields the protein CASSYPTSGGAETQYF.